This T cell receptor (beta chain) stems from a study of cytomegalovirus exposure and HLA in healthy donors. Study results and caveats: In all likelihood, a cluster of highly shared sequence variants was a sequencing artifact.

With regard to this clone: Its antigen remains unknown.

The PCR used 60 Vbeta and 13 Jbeta primers. The repertoire was sequenced with immunoSEQ multiplex PCR; TCRdb's copy has only in-frame clones and lacks some. The table records approximately 100,000 clones, around 85% of them present only once. Germline CDR1 is SGHVS and CDR2 is FQNEAQ. The CDR3 totals 16 residues. V was pared by 5 bases and J by 1 base, with 4 bases of the junction left unmatched. The chain has TRBV7-8 and TRBJ1-5; 11 nucleotides agree with TRBD1. Sequenced material: PBMCs. This sequence was found in a man aged 40-49 years in good health and CMV-seropositive. CDR3 in amino acids: CASSPGQGASNQPQHF. CDR3 DNA sequence: TGTGCCAGCAGCCCAGGACAGGGGGCGAGCAATCAGCCCCAGCATTTT.